This is a list of T cell receptor beta chains from one sample in a study of cytomegalovirus exposure and HLA in healthy donors. Repertoires were generated with immunoSEQ multiplex PCR, while TCRdb's copy carries only in-frame clones and drops some. The sample has around 140,000 clones, 80% seen once. The sequenced sample was PBMCs. Source of these receptors: a woman younger than 45 in good health and CMV-seronegative. Each CDR3 is given without its conserved first and last residue.

CDR3 length,V gene,CDR3 protein
13,TRBV19,ASSIMRRGNQPQH
14,TRBV7-6,ASSPSRSTRYNEQF
12,TRBV5-5,ASSLVPVNEKLF
12,TRBV29-1,SVVGGTTYNEQF
10,TRBV7-9,ASRQDDQPQH
13,TRBV4-1,ASSPGTVNTGELF
12,TRBV7-2,ASSFPGLNNEQF
10,TRBV29-1,SVEDPRYEQY
12,TRBV19,ASSSGGSGNTIY
14,TRBV18,ASSPSSGIRTGELF
14,TRBV5-6,ASSLVPTGFGETQY
13,TRBV6-4,ASSPGTSAYNEQF
12,TRBV5-6,ASSLGLKNTEAF
15,TRBV6-1,ASSEYVGQMSSYEQY
12,TRBV7-3,ASSRGLAPDTQY
13,TRBV27,ASSLFDGGAFGYT